This TCR beta chain was sequenced during a study of beta chain features in type 1 diabetes. Overall study results and limits: Moderate but significant shortening of TCRB CDR3s was recorded in all four CD4+ subsets from Type 1 diabetes patients. In comparison with healthy donors, patients had naive, central memory and Treg TCRB repertoires that appeared more similar.

CDR3 length: 14 residues. V shed 8 bases, J shed 4 bases, and the junction held 7 bases outside the gene matches. The germline V gene has CDR1 MDHEN and CDR2 SYDVKM. Isolation of CD4+ naive, central memory, regulatory and stem cell-like memory cells was achieved by sorting via CD45RO/CCR7/CD25/CD127/CD95/CD27. Sorting produced populations that all topped 98% purity. About this clone: The target antigen is unknown.

All of the isolated RNA was reverse transcribed, so expressed TCRB transcripts were sequenced. The data were produced by immunoSEQ multiplex PCR, yet TCRdb's version contains in-frame clones alone and is incomplete. Of fewer than 350,000 clones detected, approximately 15% appear once; the ten largest clones hold less than 0.02%. Sequenced: naive CD4+ T cells from blood. The clonotype comes from a man aged 18 to 35 with type 1 diabetes. The chain combines TRBV28 with TRBJ2-5, with 10 bases lining up with TRBD1. The DNA of the CDR3 is TGTGCCAGCCGGTGGGACAGGGGAGGAGAGACCCAGTACTTC. This gives the protein CASRWDRGGETQYF.